The 9 T cell receptor beta chains below all came from one sample that was sequenced in a study of OX40 agonist ivuxolimab in advanced cancers. Method: immunoSEQ multiplex PCR; TCRdb's copy keeps in-frame clones and lacks some. The table lists about 58,000 clones, around four fifths of them singletons. The sample in question was CD4+ or CD8+ T cells sorted from blood, obtained in a trial of the OX40 agonist ivuxolimab. The receptors were sampled from an adult with an advanced solid tumor such as melanoma, head and neck, liver or kidney cancer.

The chain combines TRBV28 with TRBJ1-1, with D maybe TRBD1 (6 bases). Germline values: CDR1 MDHEN, CDR2 SYDVKM. The CDR3 is 12 residues long. Trimming took 8 bases from V and 7 from J, leaving 14 bases between them. This CDR3 is CASPGGAGEAFF. The CDR3 coding sequence is TGTGCCAGCCCCGGGGGCGCGGGTGAAGCTTTCTTT.

The sample holds a few counts of this clone. This sequence joins TRBV7-2 and TRBJ2-1, with 10 positions matching TRBD1. Germline CDR1 SGHTA, CDR2 FQGNSA. CDR3 length: 15 residues. V gave up 5 bases and J gave up 5 bases; unmatched junction bases: 6. The CDR3 region has the DNA TGTGCCAGCAGCAGGAGACAGGGGGCCAACAATGAGCAGTTCTTC. Translated, it gives CASSRRQGANNEQFF.

The chain joins TRBV14 to TRBJ2-3, with TRBD1 matching over 9 bases. V was pared by 0 bases and J by 3 bases, with 4 bases of the junction left unmatched. In germline, CDR1 is SGHDN, CDR2 FVKESK. The CDR3 consists of 16 residues. The CDR3 spells CASSQDQDRGTDTQYF. DNA of the CDR3: TGTGCCAGCAGCCAAGATCAGGACAGGGGAACAGATACGCAGTATTTT.

The chain is built from TRBV25-1 and TRBJ2-3, with 7 nucleotides matching TRBD1. The germline V gene has CDR1 MGHDK and CDR2 SYGVNS. The CDR3 contains 13 residues. V shed 6 bases and J 1 base; nucleotides not matched to a gene: 1. CDR3 region: CASSGTGTDTQYF. The CDR3 DNA reads as TGTGCCAGCAGCGGGACAGGCACAGATACGCAGTATTTT. The whole variable domain, filled in from reference TRBV25-1 and TRBJ2-3, reads EADIYQTPRYLVIGTGKKITLECSQTMGHDKMYWYQQDPGMELHLIHYSYGVNSTEKGDLSSESTVSRIRTEHFPLTLESARPSHTSQYLCASSGTGTDTQYFGPGTRLTVL.

V usage is TRBV29-1 and J usage is TRBJ1-3, with unresolved D. The CDR3 extends over 15 amino acids. V was pared by 2 bases and J by 0 bases, with 11 bases between. The germline gives CDR1 SQVTM, CDR2 ANQGSEA. CDR3 sequence: CSVEKSRNSGNTIYF. The CDR3 bases are TGCAGCGTTGAAAAGAGTAGAAACTCTGGAAACACCATATATTTT.

This clone occurred once. The V call is TRBV27, the J call TRBJ1-2, with TRBD1 matching 11 bases. Germline CDR1 MNHEY, CDR2 SMNVEV (reference sequence). This CDR3 has 18 residues. With 10 bases clipped from V and 7 bases from J, the junction kept 23 bases outside the gene matches. CDR3 loop: CATHSFSARDRGTGGYTF. The DNA for the CDR3 is TGTGCCACTCACTCCTTTTCCGCCCGGGACAGGGGGACGGGTGGCTACACCTTC.

The V call is TRBV5-8, the J call TRBJ2-5; 9 nucleotides align to TRBD2. The germline CDR1 and CDR2 sequences are SGHTS and YDEGEE. The V and J ends lost 3 bases and 3 bases, in that order; junction bases with no gene match: 6. The CDR3 totals 15 residues. The CDR3 spells CASSSQLAGEETQYF. Here the CDR3 DNA reads TGTGCCAGCAGCTCCCAATTAGCGGGGGAAGAGACCCAGTACTTC.

This chain joins TRBV4-2 and TRBJ1-6; the match to TRBD1 covers 8 bases. Germline trimming cut 1 base from V and 10 bases from J; bases unmatched to any gene: 12. Per germline, CDR1 LGHNA and CDR2 YNFKEQ. CDR3 length: 17 residues. CDR3 sequence reads: CASSQVPTGVQISPLHF. The DNA for the CDR3 is TGTGCCAGCAGCCAAGTTCCGACAGGGGTCCAGATATCACCCCTCCACTTT.

As regards this clone: At one boundary the junction diverges from the germline segment, which might be a read error. V is TRBV7-7 and J is TRBJ2-3; D is undetermined. Germline CDR1 and CDR2: SSHAT and FNYEAQ (reference sequence). The CDR3 covers 13 residues. This CDR3 is CASSLNPSGTQYF. The CDR3 bases are TGTGCTAGCAGCTTAAATCCGTCAGGCACGCAGTATTTT.